The 13 T cell receptor beta chains reported below all come from one sample, sequenced in a study of T cells in Graves' hyperthyroidism and ophthalmopathy. Template material for amplifying TCR beta CDR3 regions consisted of RNA transcripts. When the TCR CDR3 underwent first-round RT-PCR, the HTBI primer set was used. TCRdb recomputed calls from the multiplex PCR reads with MiXCR, one row per CDR3 protein. The top ten hold around 14% of the sample, which has 450,000 to 600,000 distinct CDR3 sequences, 14% seen once. Specimen: blood. The origin of the receptors is a middle-aged woman with Graves' hyperthyroidism.

This clonotype was seen ten or more times. J is TRBJ1-5 and V is TRBV28; no definite D call. There are 15 residues in the CDR3. The germline gives CDR1 MDHEN, CDR2 SYDVKM. V lost 5 bases to trimming and J lost 3 bases, with 14 bases between them. The CDR3 is CASSPRTMANQPQHF. In nucleotides, the CDR3 is TGTGCCAGCAGTCCGCGGACTATGGCCAATCAGCCCCAGCATTTT. The entire variable domain, with the rest obtained from reference TRBV28 and TRBJ1-5, is as follows: DVKVTQSSRYLVKRTGEKVFLECVQDMDHENMFWYRQDPGLGLRLIYFSYDVKMKEKGDIPEGYSVSREKKERFSLILESASTNQTSMYLCASSPRTMANQPQHFGDGTRLSIL.

The chain carries TRBV19 and TRBJ2-7; 11 bases agree with TRBD2. From germline, CDR1 is LNHDA and CDR2 SQIVND (reference sequence). The CDR3 runs to 15 residues. V shed 11 bases and J 2 bases; nucleotides not matched to a gene: 11. CDR3 coding DNA: TGTGCCTCTAAACCGGGACTAGCGGCTCCCTACGAGCAGTACTTC. As protein: CASKPGLAAPYEQYF.

This clonotype was seen ten or more times. The chain has TRBV18 and TRBJ2-7; tentatively, D is TRBD1 (6 bases). Germline values: CDR1 KGHSH, CDR2 LQKENI. Trimming left V 0 bases short and J 1 base short, with 16 bases between. This CDR3 comprises 17 residues. In DNA form, the CDR3 reads TGTGCCAGCTCACCACCGTATCAGGGGTCACTTTCCTACGAGCAGTACTTC. Translating it yields CASSPPYQGSLSYEQYF.

This clonotype was detected many times. This chain joins TRBV28 and TRBJ2-2; D remains unclear. The CDR3 is 14 amino acids. In germline, CDR1 is MDHEN, CDR2 SYDVKM. V was cut by 6 bases and J by 2 bases, with 10 bases left in between. Here the CDR3 DNA reads TGTGCCAGCAGCCTCCCGCGTAACACCGGGGAGCTGTTTTTT. Translation gives CASSLPRNTGELFF.

At least ten counts were recorded for this clonotype. V and J are TRBV6-1 and TRBJ1-2; maybe TRBD1 (6 bases). In germline, CDR1 is MNHNS, CDR2 SASEGT. The CDR3 is 12 residues long. Deletions cut 2 bases from V and 8 bases from J, with 9 bases between. CDR3 region: CASSEQGIGYTF. CDR3 bases: TGTGCCAGCAGTGAACAGGGGATAGGCTACACCTTC.

This clonotype came up many times. The chain is built from TRBV28 and TRBJ2-2, with D unresolved. This CDR3 region has 16 residues. Germline values: CDR1 MDHEN, CDR2 SYDVKM. V lost 0 bases and J lost 4, with 12 bases in between. The CDR3 nucleotides read TGTGCCAGCAGTTTATGGGCGGCCCCGAGCACCGGGGAGCTGTTTTTT. Translation gives CASSLWAAPSTGELFF.

This clonotype was counted between two and nine times. CDR3 sequence reads: CTLSGSLYNEQFF. DNA of the CDR3: TGCACCCTAAGCGGGAGCCTTTACAATGAGCAGTTCTTC. V gene TRBV20-1 combines with J gene TRBJ2-1; 8 bases map to TRBD2. Per germline, CDR1 DFQATT and CDR2 SNEGSKA (reference sequence). The CDR3 has 13 residues.

This clonotype was found many times. The genes are TRBV27 and TRBJ2-3; TRBD2 aligns across 13 bases. This CDR3 is built from 15 residues. The germline V gene encodes CDR1 MNHEY and CDR2 SMNVEV (reference sequence). The V and J ends lost 7 bases and 6 bases, in that order; junction bases with no gene match: 7. CDR3: CASTELAGGPDTQYF. Written as DNA, the CDR3 is TGTGCCAGCACCGAACTAGCGGGAGGGCCCGATACGCAGTATTTT.

This clonotype was detected many times. V usage is TRBV3-1 and J usage is TRBJ2-2; D remains unclear. The CDR3 sequence is 14 residues long. The germline CDR1 and CDR2 sequences are LGHDT and YNNKEL (reference sequence). The V and J ends lost 1 base and 4 bases respectively, with 7 bases between them. The CDR3 reads CASSQVVGTGELFF. CDR3 DNA sequence: TGTGCCAGCAGCCAAGTGGTGGGCACCGGGGAGCTGTTTTTT.

Many counts were recorded for this clonotype. The gene calls are TRBV7-8 and TRBJ2-5, with D possibly TRBD2 on 6 matching bases. Germline CDR1 and CDR2: SGHVS and FQNEAQ. Trimming shortened V by 2 bases and J by 5 bases, and 18 bases separated the two germline ends. This CDR3 region has 16 residues. CDR3 DNA: TGTGCCAGCAGCTTATCCTTTTCGGGAGAGGGTGAGACCCAGTACTTC. This sequence encodes CASSLSFSGEGETQYF. Full variable domain (remainder filled in from reference TRBV7-8 and TRBJ2-5): GAGVSQSPRYKVAKRGQDVALRCDPISGHVSLFWYQQALGQGPEFLTYFQNEAQLDKSGLPSDRFFAERPEGSVSTLKIQRTQQEDSAVYLCASSLSFSGEGETQYFGPGTRLLVL.

The chain employs TRBV7-9 and TRBJ1-1; D is ambiguous. This CDR3 is built from 16 residues. Trimming shortened V by 3 bases and J by 4 bases, and 18 bases separated the two germline ends. Germline V lookup: CDR1 SEHNR, CDR2 FQNEAQ (reference sequence). CDR3 residues: CASSLSRSEATTEAFF. The CDR3 bases are TGTGCCAGCAGCTTGTCGCGCTCGGAGGCGACCACTGAAGCTTTCTTT.

This clonotype has ten or more counts. The rearrangement uses TRBV7-8 and TRBJ2-3, with unresolved D. The CDR3 sequence is 11 residues long. Deletions cut 7 bases from V and 4 bases from J, with 6 bases between. The V gene's germline CDR1 is SGHVS and CDR2 FQNEAQ. For the CDR3, the DNA is TGTGCCAGCAAATCGGCAGATACGCAGTATTTT. Translation: CASKSADTQYF.

The V call is TRBV4-1, the J call TRBJ2-3; D is unclear. V dropped 4 bases and J dropped 2 bases, with 10 bases sitting between them. The CDR3 runs to 14 residues. The germline V gene has CDR1 MGHRA and CDR2 YSYEKL. This chain's CDR3 is CASSPDSHTDTQYF. The DNA for the CDR3 is TGCGCCAGCAGCCCCGACTCGCACACAGATACGCAGTATTTT.